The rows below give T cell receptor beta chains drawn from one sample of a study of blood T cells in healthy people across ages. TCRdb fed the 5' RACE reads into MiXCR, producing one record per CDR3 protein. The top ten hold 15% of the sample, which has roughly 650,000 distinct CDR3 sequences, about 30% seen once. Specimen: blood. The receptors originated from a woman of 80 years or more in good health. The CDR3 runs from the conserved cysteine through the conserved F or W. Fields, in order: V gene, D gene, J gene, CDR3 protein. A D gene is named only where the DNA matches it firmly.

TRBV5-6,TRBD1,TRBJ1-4,CASSTGTVNEKLFF
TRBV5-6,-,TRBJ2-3,CASSGIQRDTQYF
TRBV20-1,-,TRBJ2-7,CSAEQGTYEQYF
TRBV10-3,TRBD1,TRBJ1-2,CAISESAGGYGYTF
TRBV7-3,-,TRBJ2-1,CASSLSPGTYNEQFF
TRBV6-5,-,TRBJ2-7,CASSYSTGSSEQYF
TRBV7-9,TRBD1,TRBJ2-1,CASSPRTGGALSYNEQFF
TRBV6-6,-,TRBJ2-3,CASSYFGGTDTQYF
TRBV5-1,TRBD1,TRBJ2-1,CASSLEDRGLNEQFF
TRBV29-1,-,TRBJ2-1,CSVEDSTRSSYNEQFF
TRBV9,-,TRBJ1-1,CASSVVRGGVGEAFF
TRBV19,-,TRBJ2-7,CASSIEEGDYEQYF
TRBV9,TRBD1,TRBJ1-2,CASSGGTGSPYGYTF
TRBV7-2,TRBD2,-,CASSLAASGSIYEQYF
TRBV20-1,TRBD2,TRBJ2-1,CSASSVREGLHSEQFF
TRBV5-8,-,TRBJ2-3,CASSWGGGATIPDTQYF
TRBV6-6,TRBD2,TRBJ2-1,CASSSSTSDHGNEQFF
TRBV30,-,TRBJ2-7,CAWSVPVRYEQYF